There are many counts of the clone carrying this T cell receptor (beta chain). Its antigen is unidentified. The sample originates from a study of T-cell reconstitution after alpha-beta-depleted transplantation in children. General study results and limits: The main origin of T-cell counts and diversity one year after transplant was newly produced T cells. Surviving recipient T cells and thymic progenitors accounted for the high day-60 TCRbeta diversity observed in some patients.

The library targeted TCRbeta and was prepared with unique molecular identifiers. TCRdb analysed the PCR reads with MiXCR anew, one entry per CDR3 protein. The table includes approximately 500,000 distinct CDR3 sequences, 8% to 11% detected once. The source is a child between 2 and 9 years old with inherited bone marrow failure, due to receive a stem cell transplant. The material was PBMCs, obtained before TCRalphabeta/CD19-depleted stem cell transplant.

CDR3 amino acids: CASRISGLAGPLNEQFF. The CDR3 coding sequence is TGTGCCAGCAGAATTTCTGGACTAGCGGGGCCCCTCAATGAGCAGTTCTTC. The genes are TRBV28 and TRBJ2-1; TRBD2 agrees at 12 bases. J was trimmed by 6 bases and V by 6 bases; bases with no gene match: 12. CDR1 and CDR2 (germline): MDHEN, SYDVKM. The CDR3 length is 17 residues.